The entry that follows covers one T cell receptor beta chain sequence. In the authors' methods: Nucleated cell counts were estimated from reference gene primer amplification. Some clones are missing from TCRdb's copy, which holds only in-frame ones; the method was immunoSEQ multiplex PCR. V, J and clone size reflect that table, while D and trimming were determined from the DNA. The data hold fewer than 250,000 clones, with about 86% observed a single time. These data originate in a study of blood T cell repertoires in COVID-19. Germline loops: CDR1 SNHLY, CDR2 FYNNEI. V dropped 7 bases and J dropped 2 bases, with 10 bases sitting between them. CDR3 size: 13 residues.

The TCR sequence derives from a woman in her sixties or seventies with acute or convalescent COVID-19. The sample was peripheral blood. The rearrangement joins TRBV2 to TRBJ2-3; D is unclear. As DNA, the CDR3 is TGTGCCAGCATGTCCAGGTTCACAGATACGCAGTATTTT. This encodes CASMSRFTDTQYF.